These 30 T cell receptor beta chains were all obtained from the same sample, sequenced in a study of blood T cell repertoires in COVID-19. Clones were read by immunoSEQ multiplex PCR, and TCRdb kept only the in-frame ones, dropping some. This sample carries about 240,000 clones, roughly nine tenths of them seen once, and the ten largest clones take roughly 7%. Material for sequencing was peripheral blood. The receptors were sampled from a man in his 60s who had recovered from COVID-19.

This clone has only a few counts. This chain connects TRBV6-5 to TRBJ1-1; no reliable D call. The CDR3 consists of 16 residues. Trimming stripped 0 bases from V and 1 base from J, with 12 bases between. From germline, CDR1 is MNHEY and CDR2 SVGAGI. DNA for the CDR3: TGTGCCAGCAGTTACTCGGGAGCAGCAGGGAACACTGAAGCTTTCTTT. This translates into CASSYSGAAGNTEAFF.

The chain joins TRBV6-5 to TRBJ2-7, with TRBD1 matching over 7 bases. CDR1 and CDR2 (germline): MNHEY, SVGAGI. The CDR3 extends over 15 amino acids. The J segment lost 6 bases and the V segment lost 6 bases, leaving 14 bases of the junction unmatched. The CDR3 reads CASRPIPGQSREQYF. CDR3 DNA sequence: TGTGCCAGCAGACCAATCCCGGGACAGAGCCGCGAGCAGTACTTC.

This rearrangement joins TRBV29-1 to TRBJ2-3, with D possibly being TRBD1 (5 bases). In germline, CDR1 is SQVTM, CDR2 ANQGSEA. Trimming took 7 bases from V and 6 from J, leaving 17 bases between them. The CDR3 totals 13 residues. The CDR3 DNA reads TGCAGCGCCAGGGCCTCGTGGGCGGATACGCAGTATTTT. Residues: CSARASWADTQYF.

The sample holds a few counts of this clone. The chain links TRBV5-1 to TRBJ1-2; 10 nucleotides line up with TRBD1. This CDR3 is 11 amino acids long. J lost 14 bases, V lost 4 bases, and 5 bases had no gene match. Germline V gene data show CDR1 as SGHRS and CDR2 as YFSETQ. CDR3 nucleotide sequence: TGCGCCAGCAGCCTGGGACAGGGGTGGACCTTC. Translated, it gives CASSLGQGWTF.

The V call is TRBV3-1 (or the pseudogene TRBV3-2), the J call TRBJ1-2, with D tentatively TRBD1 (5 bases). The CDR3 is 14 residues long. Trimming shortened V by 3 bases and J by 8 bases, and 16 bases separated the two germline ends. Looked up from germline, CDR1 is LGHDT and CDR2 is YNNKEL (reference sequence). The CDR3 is CASSHSSGHNGYTF. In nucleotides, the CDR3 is TGTGCCAGCAGCCATAGCTCAGGGCATAACGGCTACACCTTC.

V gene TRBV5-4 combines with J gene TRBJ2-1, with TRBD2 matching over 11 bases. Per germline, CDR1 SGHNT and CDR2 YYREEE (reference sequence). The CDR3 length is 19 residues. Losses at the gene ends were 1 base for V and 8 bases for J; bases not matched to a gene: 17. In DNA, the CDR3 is TGTGCCAGCAGCTTGCACCCGATGACTAGCGGGGCCCCAGGCGATGAGCAGTTCTTC. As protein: CASSLHPMTSGAPGDEQFF.

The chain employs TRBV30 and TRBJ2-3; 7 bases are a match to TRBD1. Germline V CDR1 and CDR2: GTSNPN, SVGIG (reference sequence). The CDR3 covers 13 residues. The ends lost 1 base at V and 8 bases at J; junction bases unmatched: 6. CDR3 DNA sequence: TGTGCCTGGAGTGGAAATCAGGGGGTTACGCAGTATTTT. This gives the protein CAWSGNQGVTQYF.

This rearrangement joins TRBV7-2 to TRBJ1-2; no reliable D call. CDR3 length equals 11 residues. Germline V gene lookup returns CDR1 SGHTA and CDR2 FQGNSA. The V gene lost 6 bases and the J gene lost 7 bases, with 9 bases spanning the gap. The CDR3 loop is CASRTRVGYTF. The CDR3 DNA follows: TGTGCCAGCAGGACTAGGGTTGGCTACACCTTC. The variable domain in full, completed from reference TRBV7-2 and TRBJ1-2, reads GAGVSQSPSNKVTEKGKDVELRCDPISGHTALYWYRQSLGQGLEFLIYFQGNSAPDKSGLPSDRFSAERTGGSVSTLTIQRTQQEDSAVYLCASRTRVGYTFGSGTRLTVV.

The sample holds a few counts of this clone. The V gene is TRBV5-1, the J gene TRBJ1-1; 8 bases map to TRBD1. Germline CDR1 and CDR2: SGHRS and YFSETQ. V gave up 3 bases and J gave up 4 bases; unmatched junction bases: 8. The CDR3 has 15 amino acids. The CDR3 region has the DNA TGCGCCAGCAGCTACATCGACAGGGGAGTCACTGAAGCTTTCTTT. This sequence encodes CASSYIDRGVTEAFF.

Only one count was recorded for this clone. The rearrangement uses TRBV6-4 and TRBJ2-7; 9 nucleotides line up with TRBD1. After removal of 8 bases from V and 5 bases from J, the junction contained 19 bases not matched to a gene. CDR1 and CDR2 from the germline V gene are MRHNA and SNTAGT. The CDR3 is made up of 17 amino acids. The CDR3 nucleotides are TGTGCCAGCGCAAGTGCGGTCGGGGACAGGGAGTCCCACGAGCAGTACTTC. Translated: CASASAVGDRESHEQYF.

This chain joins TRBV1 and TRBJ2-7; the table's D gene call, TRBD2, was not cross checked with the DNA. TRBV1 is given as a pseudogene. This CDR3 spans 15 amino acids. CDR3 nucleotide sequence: TGCACCAGCAGCCAGAGTTGTGGTAACGAGTGCGAGCAGTACGTC. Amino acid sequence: CTSSQSCGNECEQYV.

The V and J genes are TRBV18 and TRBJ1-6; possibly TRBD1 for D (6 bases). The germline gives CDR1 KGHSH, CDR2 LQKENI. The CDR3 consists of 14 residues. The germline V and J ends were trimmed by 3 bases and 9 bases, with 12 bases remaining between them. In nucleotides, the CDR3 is TGTGCCAGCTCACCGGAAACAGGGTCTTCACCCCTCCACTTT. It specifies CASSPETGSSPLHF. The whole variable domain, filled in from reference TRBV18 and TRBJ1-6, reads NAGVMQNPRHLVRRRGQEARLRCSPMKGHSHVYWYRQLPEEGLKFMVYLQKENIIDESGMPKERFSAEFPKEGPSILRIQQVVRGDSAAYFCASSPETGSSPLHFGNGTRLTVT.

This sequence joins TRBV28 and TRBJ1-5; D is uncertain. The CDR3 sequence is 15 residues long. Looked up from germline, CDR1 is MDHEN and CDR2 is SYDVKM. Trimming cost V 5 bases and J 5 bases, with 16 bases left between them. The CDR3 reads CASSPPWSLDQPQHF. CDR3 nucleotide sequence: TGTGCCAGCAGTCCGCCGTGGTCGCTAGATCAGCCCCAGCATTTT.

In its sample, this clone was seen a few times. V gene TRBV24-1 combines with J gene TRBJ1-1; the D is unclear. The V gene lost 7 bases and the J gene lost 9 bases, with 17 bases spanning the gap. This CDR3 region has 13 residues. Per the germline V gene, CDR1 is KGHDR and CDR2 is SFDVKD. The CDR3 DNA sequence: TGTGCCACCAGGGAAGGACGGACTATGCAAGCTTTCTTT. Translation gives CATREGRTMQAFF.

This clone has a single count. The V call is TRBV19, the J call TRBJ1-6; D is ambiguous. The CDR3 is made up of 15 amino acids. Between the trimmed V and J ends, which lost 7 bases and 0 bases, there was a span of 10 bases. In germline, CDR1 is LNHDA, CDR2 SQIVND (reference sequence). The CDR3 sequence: CASNPADSYNSPLHF. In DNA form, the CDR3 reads TGTGCCAGTAACCCCGCAGACTCCTATAATTCACCCCTCCACTTT.

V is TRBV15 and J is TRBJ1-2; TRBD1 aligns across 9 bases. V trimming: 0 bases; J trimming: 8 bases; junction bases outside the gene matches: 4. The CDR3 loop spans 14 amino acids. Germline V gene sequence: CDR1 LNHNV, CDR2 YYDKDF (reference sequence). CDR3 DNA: TGTGCCACCAGCAGAGACACAGGGGGCGGCGGCTACACCTTC. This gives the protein CATSRDTGGGGYTF.

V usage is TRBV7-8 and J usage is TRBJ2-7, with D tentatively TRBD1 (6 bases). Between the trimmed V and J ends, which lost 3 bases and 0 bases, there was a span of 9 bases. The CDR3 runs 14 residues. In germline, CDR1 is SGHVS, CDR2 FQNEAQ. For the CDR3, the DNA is TGTGCCAGCAGCTTTACAGGGTCCTCCTACGAGCAGTACTTC. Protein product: CASSFTGSSYEQYF.

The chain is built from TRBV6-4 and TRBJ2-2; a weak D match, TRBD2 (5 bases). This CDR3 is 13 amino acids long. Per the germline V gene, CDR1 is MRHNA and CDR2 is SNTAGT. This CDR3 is CAARAGSSGELFF. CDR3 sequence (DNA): TGTGCTGCGCGGGCAGGTAGTTCCGGGGAGCTGTTTTTT.

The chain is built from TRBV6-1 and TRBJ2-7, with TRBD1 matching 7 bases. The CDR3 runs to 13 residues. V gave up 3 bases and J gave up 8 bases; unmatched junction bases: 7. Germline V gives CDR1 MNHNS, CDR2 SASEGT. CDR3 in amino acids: CASSELRQGQQYV. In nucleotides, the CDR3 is TGTGCCAGCAGTGAGCTTCGACAGGGTCAGCAGTACGTC.

The CDR3 DNA reads TGTGCCAGCAGTGACGGGACAGTTACTAATGAGCAGTTCTTC. Its protein is CASSDGTVTNEQFF. The chain combines TRBV6-1 with TRBJ2-1, with 7 bases aligning to TRBD1. The CDR3 runs to 14 residues. The V segment lost 3 bases and the J segment 7 bases; nucleotides outside the gene matches: 6. The V gene's germline CDR1 is MNHNS and CDR2 SASEGT.

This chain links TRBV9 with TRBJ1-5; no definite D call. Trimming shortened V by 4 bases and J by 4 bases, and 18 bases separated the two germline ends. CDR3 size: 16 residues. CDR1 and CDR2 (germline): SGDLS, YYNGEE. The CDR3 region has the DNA TGTGCCAGCAGCTCCCGGGTAAATAGAAGGAATCAGCCCCAGCATTTT. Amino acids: CASSSRVNRRNQPQHF.

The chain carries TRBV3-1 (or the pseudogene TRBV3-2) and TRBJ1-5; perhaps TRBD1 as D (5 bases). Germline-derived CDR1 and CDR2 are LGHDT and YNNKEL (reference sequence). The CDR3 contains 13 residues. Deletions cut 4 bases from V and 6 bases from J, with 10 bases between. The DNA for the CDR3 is TGTGCCAGCAGCCCAGGGTTTTCTCAGCCCCAGCATTTT. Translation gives CASSPGFSQPQHF.

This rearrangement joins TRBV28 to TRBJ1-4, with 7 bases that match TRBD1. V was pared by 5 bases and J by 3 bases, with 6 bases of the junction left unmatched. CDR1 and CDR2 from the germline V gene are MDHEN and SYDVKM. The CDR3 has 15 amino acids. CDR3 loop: CASSPFGTANEKLFF. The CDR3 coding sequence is TGTGCCAGCAGTCCGTTCGGGACAGCTAATGAAAAACTGTTTTTT. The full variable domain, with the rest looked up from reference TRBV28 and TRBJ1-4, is DVKVTQSSRYLVKRTGEKVFLECVQDMDHENMFWYRQDPGLGLRLIYFSYDVKMKEKGDIPEGYSVSREKKERFSLILESASTNQTSMYLCASSPFGTANEKLFFGSGTQLSVL.

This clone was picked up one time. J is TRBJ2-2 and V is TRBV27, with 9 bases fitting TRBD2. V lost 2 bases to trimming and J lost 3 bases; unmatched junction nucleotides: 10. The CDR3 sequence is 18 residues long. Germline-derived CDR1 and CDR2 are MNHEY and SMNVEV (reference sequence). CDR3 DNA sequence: TGTGCCAGCAGTTTACTTTTCAGCGGGGGGTTGGACACCGGGGAGCTGTTTTTT. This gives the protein CASSLLFSGGLDTGELFF.

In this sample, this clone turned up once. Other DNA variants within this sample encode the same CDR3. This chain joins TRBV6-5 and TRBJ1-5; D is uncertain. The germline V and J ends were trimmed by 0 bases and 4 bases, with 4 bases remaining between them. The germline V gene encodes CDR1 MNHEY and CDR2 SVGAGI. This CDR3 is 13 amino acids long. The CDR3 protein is CASSYSRNQPQHF. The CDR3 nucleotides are TGTGCCAGCAGTTACTCGCGGAATCAGCCCCAGCATTTT.

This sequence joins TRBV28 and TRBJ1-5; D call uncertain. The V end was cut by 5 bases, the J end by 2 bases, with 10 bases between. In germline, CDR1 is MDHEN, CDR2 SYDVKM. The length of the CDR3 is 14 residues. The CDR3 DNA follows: TGTGCCAGCAGTCCCCTAACGGGCAATCAGCCCCAGCATTTT. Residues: CASSPLTGNQPQHF.

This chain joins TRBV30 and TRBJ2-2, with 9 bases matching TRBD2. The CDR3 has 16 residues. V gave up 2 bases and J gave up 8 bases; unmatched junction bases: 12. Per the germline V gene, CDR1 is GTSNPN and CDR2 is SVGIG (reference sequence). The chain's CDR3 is CAWSSGRGGTPGELFF. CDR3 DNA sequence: TGTGCCTGGAGTAGTGGGCGGGGGGGCACTCCGGGGGAGCTGTTTTTT.

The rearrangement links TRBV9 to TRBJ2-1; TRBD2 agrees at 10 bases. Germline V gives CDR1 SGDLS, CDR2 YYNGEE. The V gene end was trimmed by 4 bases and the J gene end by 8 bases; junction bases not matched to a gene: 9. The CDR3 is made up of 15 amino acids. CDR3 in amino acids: CASSPSGGALDEQFF. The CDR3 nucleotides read TGTGCCAGCAGCCCGAGCGGGGGGGCCTTGGATGAGCAGTTCTTC.

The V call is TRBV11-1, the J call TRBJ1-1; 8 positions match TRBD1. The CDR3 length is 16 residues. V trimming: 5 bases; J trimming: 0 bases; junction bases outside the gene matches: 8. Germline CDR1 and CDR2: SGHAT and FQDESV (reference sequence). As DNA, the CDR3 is TGTGCCAGCAGCCCCGGACAGGGAGGTTTGAACACTGAAGCTTTCTTT. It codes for CASSPGQGGLNTEAFF.

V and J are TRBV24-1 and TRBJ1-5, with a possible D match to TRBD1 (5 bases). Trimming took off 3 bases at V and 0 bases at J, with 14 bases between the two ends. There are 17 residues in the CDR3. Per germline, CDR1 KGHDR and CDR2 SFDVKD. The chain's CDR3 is CATSDPGQGPSNQPQHF. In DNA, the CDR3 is TGTGCCACCAGTGATCCCGGGCAGGGCCCTAGCAATCAGCCCCAGCATTTT.